The T cell receptor (beta chain) described here comes from a study of T cell changes during pregnancy in multiple sclerosis. Some clones are missing from TCRdb's copy, which holds only in-frame ones; the method was immunoSEQ multiplex PCR. The sample yields 35,000 to 55,000 clones, around 92% seen once. The CDR3 is 14 amino acids. Trimming cost V 7 bases and J 4 bases; bases outside gene matches: 9. Looked up from germline, CDR1 is MDHEN and CDR2 is SYDVKM. The chain carries TRBV28 and TRBJ2-7, with 8 bases identical to TRBD2. Material: peripheral blood. The receptor comes from a female donor with multiple sclerosis, enrolled in a pregnancy study. The CDR3 is CASIGGVAGYEQYF. The CDR3 nucleotides read TGTGCCAGCATCGGGGGGGTAGCGGGATACGAGCAGTACTTC.